Sequencing of this TCR beta chain was carried out in a study of blood T cell repertoires in COVID-19. Participants were aged 18 to 89 years from approximately 24 US areas. Among Cohort 3 donors, those recovered had two negative PCRs, clearance, or symptom resolution. Germline V gives CDR1 SGHNT, CDR2 YENEEA. The CDR3 covers 15 residues. Trimming cost V 5 bases and J 7 bases; bases outside gene matches: 8. Clones were read by immunoSEQ multiplex PCR, and TCRdb kept only the in-frame ones, dropping some. The sample contains some 300,000 clones, approximately 88% of which appear only once. This chain connects TRBV11-3 to TRBJ2-1; 10 nucleotides align to TRBD2. The sequence came from a woman aged 40 to 50 who had recovered from COVID-19. The sample was PBMCs or T cells enriched from blood (not recorded which). CDR3 amino acids: CASSPRLAGENEQFF. The CDR3 region has the DNA TGTGCCAGCAGCCCGCGGCTAGCGGGGGAGAATGAGCAGTTCTTC.